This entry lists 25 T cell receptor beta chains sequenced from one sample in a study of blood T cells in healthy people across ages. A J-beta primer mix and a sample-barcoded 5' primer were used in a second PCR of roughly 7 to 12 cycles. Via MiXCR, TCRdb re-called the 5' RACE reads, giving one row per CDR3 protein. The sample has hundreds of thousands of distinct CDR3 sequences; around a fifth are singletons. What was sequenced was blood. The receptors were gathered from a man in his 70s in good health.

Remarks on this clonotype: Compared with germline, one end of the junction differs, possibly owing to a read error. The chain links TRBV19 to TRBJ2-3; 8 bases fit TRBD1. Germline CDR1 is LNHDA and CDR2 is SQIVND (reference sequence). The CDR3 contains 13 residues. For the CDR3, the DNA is TGTGCCAGTAGTGATCAGGGGGCAGATACGCGGTATTTT. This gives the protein CASSDQGADTRYF. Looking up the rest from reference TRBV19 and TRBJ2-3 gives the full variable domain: DGGITQSPKYLFRKEGQNVTLSCEQNLNHDAMYWYRQDPGQGLRLIYYSQIVNDFQKGDIAEGYSVSREKKESFPLTVTSAQKNPTAFYLCASSDQGADTRYFGPGTRLTVL.

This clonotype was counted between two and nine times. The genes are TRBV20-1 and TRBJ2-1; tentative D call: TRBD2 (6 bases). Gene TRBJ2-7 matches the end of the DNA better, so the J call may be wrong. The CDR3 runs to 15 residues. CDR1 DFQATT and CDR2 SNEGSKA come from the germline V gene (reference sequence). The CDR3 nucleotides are TGCAGTGCTAGAGAACTGGGACTCAAAACCTACGAGCAGTACTTC. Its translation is CSARELGLKTYEQYF.

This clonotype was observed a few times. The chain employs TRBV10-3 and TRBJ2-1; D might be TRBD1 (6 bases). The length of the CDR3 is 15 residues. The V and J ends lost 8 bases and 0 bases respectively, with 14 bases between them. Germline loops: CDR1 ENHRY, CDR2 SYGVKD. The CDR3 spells CAIREGESSYNEQFF. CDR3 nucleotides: TGTGCCATCCGAGAGGGGGAGAGCTCCTACAATGAGCAGTTCTTC.

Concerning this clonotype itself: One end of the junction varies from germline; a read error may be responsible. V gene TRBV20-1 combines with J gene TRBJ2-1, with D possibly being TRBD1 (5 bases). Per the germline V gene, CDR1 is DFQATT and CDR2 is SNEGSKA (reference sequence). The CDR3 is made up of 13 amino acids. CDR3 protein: CSARERTPDERFF. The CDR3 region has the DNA TGCAGTGCTAGAGAACGGACACCCGATGAGCGGTTCTTC.

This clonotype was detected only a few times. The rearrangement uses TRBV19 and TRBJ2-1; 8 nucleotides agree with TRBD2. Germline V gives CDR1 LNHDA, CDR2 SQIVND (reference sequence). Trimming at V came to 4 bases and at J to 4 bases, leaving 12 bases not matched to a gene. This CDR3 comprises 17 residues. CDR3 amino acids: CASSNRASGWLYNEQFF. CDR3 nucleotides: TGTGCCAGTAGTAACAGGGCTAGCGGGTGGCTGTACAATGAGCAGTTCTTC.

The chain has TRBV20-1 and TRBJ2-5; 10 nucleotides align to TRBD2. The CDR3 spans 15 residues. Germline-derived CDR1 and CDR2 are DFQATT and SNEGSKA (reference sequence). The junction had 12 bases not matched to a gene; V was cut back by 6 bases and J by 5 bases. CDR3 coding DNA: TGCAGTGCCAAAAAGCGGGAGGGAGTCCGGGAGACCCAGTACTTC. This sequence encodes CSAKKREGVRETQYF.

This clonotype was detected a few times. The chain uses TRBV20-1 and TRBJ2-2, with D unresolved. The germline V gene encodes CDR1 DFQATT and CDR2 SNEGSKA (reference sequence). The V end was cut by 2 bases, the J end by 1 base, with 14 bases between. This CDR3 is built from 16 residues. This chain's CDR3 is CSARPPGKKNTGELFF. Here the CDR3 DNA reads TGCAGTGCTAGACCACCAGGAAAAAAGAACACCGGGGAGCTGTTTTTT.

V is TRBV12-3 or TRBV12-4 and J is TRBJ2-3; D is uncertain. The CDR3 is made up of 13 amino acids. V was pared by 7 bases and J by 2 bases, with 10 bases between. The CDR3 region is CASTLLATDTQYF. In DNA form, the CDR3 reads TGTGCCAGCACCTTATTAGCCACAGATACGCAGTATTTT.

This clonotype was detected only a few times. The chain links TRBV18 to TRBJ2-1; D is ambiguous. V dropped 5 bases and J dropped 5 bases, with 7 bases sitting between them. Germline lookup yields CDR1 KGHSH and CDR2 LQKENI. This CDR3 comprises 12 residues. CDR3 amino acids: CASSYRDNEQFF. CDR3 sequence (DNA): TGTGCCAGCTCATACCGGGACAATGAGCAGTTCTTC. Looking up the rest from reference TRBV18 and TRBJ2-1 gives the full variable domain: NAGVMQNPRHLVRRRGQEARLRCSPMKGHSHVYWYRQLPEEGLKFMVYLQKENIIDESGMPKERFSAEFPKEGPSILRIQQVVRGDSAAYFCASSYRDNEQFFGPGTRLTVL.

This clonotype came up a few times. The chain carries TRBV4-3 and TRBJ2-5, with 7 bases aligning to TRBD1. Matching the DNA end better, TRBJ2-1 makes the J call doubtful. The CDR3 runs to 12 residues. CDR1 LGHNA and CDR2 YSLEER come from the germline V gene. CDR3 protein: CASSHTGDEQFF. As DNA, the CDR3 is TGCGCCAGCAGCCATACAGGGGATGAGCAGTTCTTC.

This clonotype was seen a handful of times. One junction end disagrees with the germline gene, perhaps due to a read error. CDR3 sequence: CASSVDGVRVPGNTMYF. CDR3 nucleotide sequence: TGTGCCAGCAGCGTAGATGGGGTACGGGTTCCTGGAAACACCATGTATTTT. J is TRBJ1-3 and V is TRBV9; no definite D call. CDR1 and CDR2 from the germline V gene are SGDLS and YYNGEE. This CDR3 spans 17 amino acids.

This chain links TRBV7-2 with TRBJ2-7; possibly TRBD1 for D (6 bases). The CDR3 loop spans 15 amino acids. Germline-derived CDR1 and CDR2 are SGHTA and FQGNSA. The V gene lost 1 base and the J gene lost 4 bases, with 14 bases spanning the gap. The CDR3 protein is CASSLGQRDRYEQYF. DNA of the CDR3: TGTGCCAGCAGCTTAGGTCAGCGAGACAGGTACGAGCAGTACTTC.

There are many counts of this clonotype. The CDR3 bases are TGTGCCAGCAGCTTAGTGATAGGACAGGGAGTCTACGAGCAGTACTTC. Translation: CASSLVIGQGVYEQYF. The chain couples TRBV7-2 to TRBJ2-7; 8 bases agree with TRBD1. Trimming removed 1 base from V and 3 bases from J; junction bases left unmatched: 8. Germline V lookup: CDR1 SGHTA, CDR2 FQGNSA. The CDR3 extends over 16 amino acids.

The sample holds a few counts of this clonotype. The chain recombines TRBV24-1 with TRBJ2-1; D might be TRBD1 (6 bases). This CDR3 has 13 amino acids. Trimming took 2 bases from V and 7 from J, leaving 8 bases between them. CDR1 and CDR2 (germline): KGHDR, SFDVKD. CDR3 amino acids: CATSDWQGNEQFF. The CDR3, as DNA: TGTGCCACCAGTGATTGGCAGGGGAATGAGCAGTTCTTC.

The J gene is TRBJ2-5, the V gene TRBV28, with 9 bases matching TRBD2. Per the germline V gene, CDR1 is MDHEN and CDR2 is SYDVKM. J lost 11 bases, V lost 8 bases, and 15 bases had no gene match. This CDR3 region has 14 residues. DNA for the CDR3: TGTGCCAGCGGATTCGCTAGCGGGATGGATGAGCAGTACTTC. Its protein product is CASGFASGMDEQYF.

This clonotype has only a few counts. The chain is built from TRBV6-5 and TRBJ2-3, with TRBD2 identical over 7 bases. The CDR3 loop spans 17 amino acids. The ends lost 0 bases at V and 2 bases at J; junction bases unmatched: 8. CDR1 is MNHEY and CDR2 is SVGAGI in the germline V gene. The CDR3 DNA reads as TGTGCCAGCAGTTACTCGCGTCTAGCGGCTTTCACAGATACGCAGTATTTT. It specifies CASSYSRLAAFTDTQYF.

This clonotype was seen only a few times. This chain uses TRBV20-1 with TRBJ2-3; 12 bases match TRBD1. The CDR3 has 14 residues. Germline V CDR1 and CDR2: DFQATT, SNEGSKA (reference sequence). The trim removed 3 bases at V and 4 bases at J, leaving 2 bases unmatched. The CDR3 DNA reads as TGCAGTGCTAGTGGGACAGGGGGCGCAGATACGCAGTATTTT. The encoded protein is CSASGTGGADTQYF.

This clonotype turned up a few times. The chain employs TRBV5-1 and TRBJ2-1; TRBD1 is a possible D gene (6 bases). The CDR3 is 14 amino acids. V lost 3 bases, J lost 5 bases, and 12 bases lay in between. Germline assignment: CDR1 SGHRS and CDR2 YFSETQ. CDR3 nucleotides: TGCGCCAGCAGCTGGACACAGGGTAACAATGAGCAGTTCTTC. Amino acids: CASSWTQGNNEQFF.

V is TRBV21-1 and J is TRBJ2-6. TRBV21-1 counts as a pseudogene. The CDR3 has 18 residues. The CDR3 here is CASSNQGGRYSGANVLTF. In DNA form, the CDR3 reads TGTGCCAGCAGCAATCAAGGCGGACGATACTCTGGGGCCAACGTCCTGACTTTC.

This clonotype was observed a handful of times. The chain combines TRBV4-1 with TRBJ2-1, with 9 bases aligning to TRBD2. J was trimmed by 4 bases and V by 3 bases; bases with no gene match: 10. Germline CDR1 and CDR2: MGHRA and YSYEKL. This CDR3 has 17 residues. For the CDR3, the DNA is TGCGCCAGCAGCCATGGAACGGCTAGCGGGGTGTACAATGAGCAGTTCTTC. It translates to CASSHGTASGVYNEQFF.

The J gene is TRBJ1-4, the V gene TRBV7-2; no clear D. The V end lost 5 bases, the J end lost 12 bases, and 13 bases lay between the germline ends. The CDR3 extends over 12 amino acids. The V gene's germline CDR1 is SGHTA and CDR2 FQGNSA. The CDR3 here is CASSLTVGELFF. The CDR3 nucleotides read TGTGCCAGCAGCCTTACAGTTGGGGAACTGTTTTTT.

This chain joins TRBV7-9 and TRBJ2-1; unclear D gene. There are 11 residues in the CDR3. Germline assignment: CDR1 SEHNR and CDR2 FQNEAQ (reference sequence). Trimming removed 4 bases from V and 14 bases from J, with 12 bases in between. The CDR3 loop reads CASSSSFEEFF. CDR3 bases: TGTGCCAGCAGCTCCTCATTCGAGGAGTTCTTC. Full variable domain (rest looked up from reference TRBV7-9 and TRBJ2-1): DTGVSQNPRHKITKRGQNVTFRCDPISEHNRLYWYRQTLGQGPEFLTYFQNEAQLEKSRLLSDRFSAERPKGSFSTLEIQRTEQGDSAMYLCASSSSFEEFFGPGTRLTVL.

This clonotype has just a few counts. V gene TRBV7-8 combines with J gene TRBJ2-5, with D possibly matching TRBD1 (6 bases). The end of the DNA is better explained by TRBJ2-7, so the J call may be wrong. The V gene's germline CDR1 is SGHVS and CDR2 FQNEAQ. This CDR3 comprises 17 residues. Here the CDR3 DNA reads TGTGCCAGCAGCCCCTACGTCGCCGGGACACGTGCCTACGAGCAGTACTTC. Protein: CASSPYVAGTRAYEQYF.

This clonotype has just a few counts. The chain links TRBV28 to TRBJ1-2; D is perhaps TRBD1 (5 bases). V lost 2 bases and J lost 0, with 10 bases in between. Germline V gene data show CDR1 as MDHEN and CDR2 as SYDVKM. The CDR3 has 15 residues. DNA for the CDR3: TGTGCCAGCAGTTTAGGAGGACAAGCTAACTATGGCTACACCTTC. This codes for CASSLGGQANYGYTF.

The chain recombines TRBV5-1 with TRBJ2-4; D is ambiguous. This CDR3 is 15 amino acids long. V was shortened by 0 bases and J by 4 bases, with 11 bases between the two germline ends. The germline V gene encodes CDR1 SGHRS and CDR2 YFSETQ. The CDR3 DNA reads TGCGCCAGCAGCTTGGAGGCAGGCACTAAAAACATTCAGTACTTC. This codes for CASSLEAGTKNIQYF.